The present T cell receptor beta chain was sequenced within a study of cytomegalovirus exposure and HLA in healthy donors. The PCR contained 60 Vbeta and 13 Jbeta primers. Original data processing: About 11 million shared chains were among the 80 million or so unique TCR beta chains that a later analysis counted. Assay used: immunoSEQ multiplex PCR; TCRdb lists only in-frame clones, some missing. Clone size and V and J calls were adopted from that table, with D and trimming inferred from the DNA. The sample has about 130,000 clones, roughly 68% seen once; the top ten hold nearly 6%. The CDR3 runs 13 residues. V lost 0 bases, J lost 4 bases, and 6 bases lay in between. Germline CDR1 is SEHNR and CDR2 is FQNEAQ (reference sequence). General study points: Judged likely to be a sequencing artifact was a cluster of highly shared sequence variants.

This clone was detected only a few times. What it recognizes is unknown. Material: PBMCs. The V call is TRBV7-9, the J call TRBJ1-2; D might be TRBD1 (5 bases). The TCR originated in a woman aged 50 to 60 in good health and CMV-seropositive. This chain's CDR3 is CASSLATAYGYTF. The DNA for the CDR3 is TGTGCCAGCAGCTTAGCGACAGCCTATGGCTACACCTTC.